This record concerns one T cell receptor beta chain sequence. Which antigen it targets is not known. No quality values exist for individual bases; no much larger clone is one base distant. The immunoSEQ Assay, a bias-controlled multiplex PCR, was used to amplify TCRbeta CDR3 regions from genomic DNA. As for the authors' bioinformatics: Within the assay, amplification of reference gene primers was used to estimate how many nucleated cells each sample contained. To quantify the absolute abundance of each unique TCRbeta CDR3 rearrangement, sequence reads were collapsed and filtered. For each sample, productive Simpson clonality was calculated as the square root of Simpson's diversity index over productive rearrangements. The clones in this table, taken by TCRdb from immuneACCESS, are in-frame only. Not every clone is retained; where verified, under half of the shortfall comes from an unresolved V gene, and the cause of the rest is unknown. The DNA gave D and trimming, while V, J and clone size come from that table. A total of some 290,000 clones appear in this sample, 88% of them only once. Of the sample, roughly 12% falls within the top ten clones.

This specimen comes from a study of blood T cell repertoires in COVID-19 (dated by TCRdb to the early 2020s). Background for the entire study: Samples covering the acute and convalescent phases of COVID-19 were provided by collaborators in the United States, Italy and Spain. Deeply sampled blood TCRbeta repertoires from subjects exposed to, actively infected with, or recovered from COVID-19 were included in the dataset. The samples were drawn from two sources: the first 160 participants of the ongoing ImmuneRACE study, and some 1,300 subjects contributed by 6 global collaborators. HLA class I and class II types, where available, came from metadata supplied by the sample provider rather than from assay-based typing. The repertoires were released in a freely available public database meant as a resource for research on the immune response to SARS-CoV-2. The material from the prospective study consisted of cDNA or gDNA derived from T cells, B-cell-depleted T cells, or PBMCs. Sample metadata almost always included a de-identified subject ID, COVID-19 status, age in years and sex. General findings and caveats noted by the study authors: The quantity of clinical and demographic metadata differed by source and by participant and was supplied without curation.

One collaborating source in Seattle enrolled patients during active infection and followed them longitudinally through the course of disease. Each collaborating institution followed its own protocols to collect whole blood in K2EDTA tubes. For TCRbeta analysis, collaborator samples were shipped as frozen whole blood, as isolated PBMCs, or as DNA extracted from either sample type. The CDR3 goes from the cysteine to the phenylalanine over 13 residues. CDR3 DNA only is kept here, 39 bases in frame from base 1. For CDR1 and CDR2, the germline V gene (reference sequence) lists GTSNPN and SVGIG. V is reduced by 0 bases and J by 6 bases, leaving a spacing of 12 bases between them.

The chain was built from TRBV30 and TRBJ2-7; TRBD2 could be the D gene, as 6 bases match. Material for sequencing was peripheral blood. The receptor was isolated from a woman in her 30s with COVID-19, enrolled during active disease. The nucleotide sequence is TGTGCCTGGAGTGTACCGGGAGTCAGCGAGCAGTACTTC. Its protein is CAWSVPGVSEQYF.